The T cell receptor (beta chain) described here comes from a study of identical twins. Study-wide points: Insertions were fewer in abundant cord blood beta clonotypes, whereas memory repertoires showed none of this pattern. Alpha sequences that were out-of-frame and twin-shared showed an excess of low generation probability.

All donors were healthy, and all were Caucasian. This clonotype was seen repeatedly, ten times or more. Antigen specificity is unknown. Template switching introduced a universal primer site, and the cDNA bore unique molecular identifiers. In TCRdb, the 5' RACE reads were re-called with MiXCR into one record per CDR3 protein. Of hundreds of thousands of distinct CDR3 sequences listed, around 6% were seen once; the top ten hold roughly 2%. V was clipped by 1 base and J by 2 bases, with 12 bases between them. Germline CDR1 SGHVS, CDR2 FNYEAQ. The CDR3 runs to 15 residues. The sequenced sample was naive T cells sorted from blood. The V call is TRBV7-6, the J call TRBJ2-7; D possibly corresponds to TRBD1 (6 bases). This clonotype originated in a man aged 18 to 30 in good health. This chain's CDR3 is CASSLEEGVAYEQYF. The DNA for the CDR3 is TGTGCCAGCAGCTTAGAAGAGGGGGTAGCCTACGAGCAGTACTTC.